These 21 T cell receptor beta chains were sequenced from one sample in a study of beta chain features in type 1 diabetes. Study-wide findings and caveats: Within each of all four CD4+ subsets, Type 1 diabetes patients had TCRB CDR3s that were moderately but significantly shorter.

Reverse transcribing all isolated RNA meant expressed TCRB transcripts were sequenced. TCRdb keeps only in-frame clones here, not all; method: immunoSEQ multiplex PCR. Of a few hundred thousand clones in the sample, over 8.5% were seen once. These receptors are not linked to any known antigen. The specimen was central memory CD4+ T cells from blood. The receptors stem from a man aged 25-45 years with type 1 diabetes.

There are a few counts of this clone. The chain links TRBV20-1 to TRBJ2-1; tentatively, D is TRBD2 (6 bases). Trimming shortened V by 6 bases and J by 12 bases, and 12 bases separated the two germline ends. This CDR3 has 10 residues. Germline V gives CDR1 DFQATT, CDR2 SNEGSKA (reference sequence). The CDR3: CSAWSGRQFF. The CDR3 DNA reads TGCAGTGCCTGGAGCGGGCGGCAGTTCTTC.

The genes are TRBV19 and TRBJ2-3, with 9 bases matching TRBD1. The CDR3 consists of 16 residues. Germline V lookup: CDR1 LNHDA, CDR2 SQIVND (reference sequence). The V and J ends lost 6 bases and 2 bases, in that order; junction bases with no gene match: 9. The CDR3, as DNA: TGTGCCAGTAGAACGACGGGACAGGGCCCCACAGATACGCAGTATTTT. This translates into CASRTTGQGPTDTQYF.

This clone was observed many times. The rearrangement uses TRBV7-3 and TRBJ1-1; D is uncertain. Germline CDR1 is SGHTA and CDR2 is FQGTGA. The germline V and J ends were trimmed by 5 bases and 1 base, with 17 bases remaining between them. This CDR3 has 16 residues. CDR3 loop: CASSRTPRDGNTEAFF. DNA of the CDR3: TGTGCCAGCAGCCGCACCCCTCGTGACGGGAACACTGAAGCTTTCTTT.

This clone was detected many times. This chain joins TRBV21-1 and TRBJ1-5. TRBV21-1 is designated a pseudogene. The CDR3 runs to 13 residues. CDR3 sequence (DNA): TGTGCCCCAAAGTTTAATAGCAATCAGCCCCAGCATTTT. Translating gives CAPKFNSNQPQHF.

This clone was counted only a few times. The chain joins TRBV7-2 to TRBJ1-5; no firm D call. The germline V gene has CDR1 SGHTA and CDR2 FQGNSA. The CDR3 is 12 amino acids. V was shortened by 5 bases and J by 3 bases, with 5 bases between the two germline ends. CDR3 in amino acids: CASSPYNQPQHF. DNA for the CDR3: TGTGCCAGCAGCCCATACAATCAGCCCCAGCATTTT.

This clone was observed many times. The rearrangement uses TRBV6-6 and TRBJ2-5, with D perhaps TRBD1 or TRBD2 (5 bases each). Per the germline V gene, CDR1 is MNHNY and CDR2 is SVGAGI (reference sequence). The CDR3 is made up of 13 amino acids. Trimming took off 5 bases at V and 1 base at J, with 8 bases between the two ends. CDR3 protein: CASSLGTQETQYF. CDR3 nucleotide sequence: TGTGCCAGCAGTCTGGGGACCCAAGAGACCCAGTACTTC.

This clone was seen a few times. CDR3 region: CAWSYGVSGNTIYF. Written as DNA, the CDR3 is TGTGCCTGGAGCTATGGGGTCTCTGGAAACACCATATATTTT. The chain couples TRBV30 to TRBJ1-3; D unresolved. There are 14 residues in the CDR3. V lost 3 bases and J lost 0, with 9 bases in between. The germline V gene has CDR1 GTSNPN and CDR2 SVGIG (reference sequence). Together with reference TRBV30 and TRBJ1-3, the CDR3 gives the full variable domain: SQTIHQWPATLVQPVGSPLSLECTVEGTSNPNLYWYRQAAGRGLQLLFYSVGIGQISSEVPQNLSASRPQDRQFILSSKKLLLSDSGFYLCAWSYGVSGNTIYFGEGSWLTVV.

The genes are TRBV4-1 and TRBJ1-4; 7 positions agree with TRBD1. Trimming cost V 5 bases and J 8 bases; bases outside gene matches: 11. Per germline, CDR1 MGHRA and CDR2 YSYEKL. CDR3 length: 15 residues. CDR3 amino acids: CASSTGTVGREKLFF. The CDR3 nucleotides read TGCGCCAGCAGCACAGGGACAGTTGGGAGGGAAAAACTGTTTTTT.

This chain uses TRBV5-1 with TRBJ2-7; D is possibly TRBD1 (6 bases). Germline values: CDR1 SGHRS, CDR2 YFSETQ. This CDR3 is built from 13 residues. V was shortened by 0 bases and J by 6 bases, with 10 bases between the two germline ends. The CDR3 DNA reads as TGCGCCAGCAGCTTGGCAGGGGTGGCCGAGCAGTACTTC. Translated, it gives CASSLAGVAEQYF. The full variable domain, rest sourced from reference TRBV5-1 and TRBJ2-7, is KAGVTQTPRYLIKTRGQQVTLSCSPISGHRSVSWYQQTPGQGLQFLFEYFSETQRNKGNFPGRFSGRQFSNSRSEMNVSTLELGDSALYLCASSLAGVAEQYFGPGTRLTVT.

This clone showed up just a few times. This sequence joins TRBV29-1 and TRBJ1-3; a possible D gene is TRBD1 (5 bases). Germline V gene lookup returns CDR1 SQVTM and CDR2 ANQGSEA. V gave up 6 bases and J gave up 1 base, with 16 bases separating them. The CDR3 has 15 amino acids. CDR3 DNA sequence: TGCAGCGTCAGGGATGGGAGAGCGTCTGGAAACACCATATATTTT. This translates into CSVRDGRASGNTIYF.

This clone was observed a few times. The chain has TRBV5-4 and TRBJ2-3, with D uncertain. This CDR3 region has 15 residues. Trimming removed 2 bases at V and 0 bases at J, with 10 bases between. Germline loops: CDR1 SGHNT, CDR2 YYREEE (reference sequence). The CDR3 is CASSLLPDSTDTQYF. The CDR3 coding sequence is TGTGCCAGCAGCTTACTCCCAGATAGCACAGATACGCAGTATTTT.

This clone was seen ten or more times. The chain has TRBV13 and TRBJ2-7; D is unresolved. Trimming shortened V by 4 bases and J by 2 bases, and 3 bases separated the two germline ends. This CDR3 spans 11 amino acids. CDR1 and CDR2 from the germline V gene are PRHDT and FYEKMQ (reference sequence). The CDR3 coding sequence is TGTGCCAGCAGCTCACCCTACGAGCAGTACTTC. This sequence encodes CASSSPYEQYF.

This clone was seen more than once but under ten times. This chain uses TRBV27 with TRBJ2-3, with 11 positions matching TRBD2. Germline lookup yields CDR1 MNHEY and CDR2 SMNVEV (reference sequence). With V trimmed by 5 bases and J by 2 bases, 6 bases remained unmatched. The CDR3 has 16 amino acids. CDR3 in amino acids: CASSEGLAAYTDTQYF. The CDR3 DNA is TGTGCCAGCAGTGAGGGACTAGCGGCCTACACAGATACGCAGTATTTT.

This clone was seen more than once but under ten times. The chain joins TRBV6-5 to TRBJ2-7, with 9 bases that match TRBD1. The CDR3 loop spans 14 amino acids. The germline V gene encodes CDR1 MNHEY and CDR2 SVGAGI. J gave up 6 bases and V 7 bases, and 10 bases lay outside the gene matches. The CDR3 region has the DNA TGTGCCAGCACCAAGGGGACAGGGTCCCGCGAGCAGTACTTC. Its translation: CASTKGTGSREQYF.

The chain carries TRBV6-1 and TRBJ2-1; a weak D match, TRBD2 (6 bases). Between the trimmed V and J ends, which lost 1 base and 5 bases, there was a span of 9 bases. There are 14 residues in the CDR3. The germline V gene encodes CDR1 MNHNS and CDR2 SASEGT. The CDR3 spells CASSEVGGDNEQFF. The CDR3 coding sequence is TGTGCCAGCAGTGAAGTTGGCGGGGACAATGAGCAGTTCTTC.

V gene TRBV27 combines with J gene TRBJ2-5, with 10 bases lining up with TRBD1. TRBJ2-7 matches the DNA end more closely, so the J call is doubtful. This CDR3 has 16 amino acids. Germline CDR1 is MNHEY and CDR2 is SMNVEV (reference sequence). The CDR3 DNA follows: TGTGCCAGCAGTTTCAAGGGACAGGGGACCCCCTACGAGCAGTACTTC. It yields the protein CASSFKGQGTPYEQYF.

This rearrangement joins TRBV7-9 to TRBJ2-3, with 8 bases fitting TRBD1. Germline trimming cut 5 bases from V and 4 bases from J; bases unmatched to any gene: 5. This CDR3 contains 14 residues. Germline CDR1 reads SEHNR; CDR2 reads FQNEAQ (reference sequence). The CDR3 protein is CASSRAGGPDTQYF. The DNA of the CDR3 is TGTGCCAGCAGCCGAGCAGGGGGCCCAGATACGCAGTATTTT.

This chain links TRBV7-2 with TRBJ2-1; D possibly corresponds to TRBD2 (6 bases). This CDR3 region has 18 residues. The V gene's germline CDR1 is SGHTA and CDR2 FQGNSA. V dropped 1 base and J dropped 6 bases, with 22 bases sitting between them. In nucleotides, the CDR3 is TGTGCCAGCAGCTTAGATCAGGGAGGTAGCGGACTCCCCAATGAGCAGTTCTTC. Translation: CASSLDQGGSGLPNEQFF.

This clone was counted between two and nine times. This may stem from a read error, because a much larger clone lies one nucleotide away. Other DNA sequences in the same sample also yield this CDR3. The chain is built from TRBV7-9 and TRBJ2-7; D assignment may be TRBD1 or TRBD2 (5 bases each). From germline, CDR1 is SEHNR and CDR2 FQNEAQ (reference sequence). Trimming stripped 1 base from V and 2 bases from J, with 9 bases between. The CDR3 has 14 residues. The CDR3 protein is CASSLGDGPYEQYF. CDR3 sequence (DNA): TGTGCCAGCAGCTTAGGGGACGGTCCCTACGAGCAGTACTTC.

The V and J genes are TRBV19 and TRBJ2-1; 9 nucleotides align to TRBD2. Germline V gives CDR1 LNHDA, CDR2 SQIVND (reference sequence). This CDR3 comprises 15 residues. The V segment lost 6 bases and the J segment 0 bases; nucleotides outside the gene matches: 3. CDR3 bases: TGTGCCAGTAGGATGACTAGCGGCTCCTACAATGAGCAGTTCTTC. Translated: CASRMTSGSYNEQFF.

This clone occurred a few times. The chain employs TRBV7-3 and TRBJ2-4; D remains unclear. The CDR3 is made up of 15 amino acids. Looked up from germline, CDR1 is SGHTA and CDR2 is FQGTGA. The germline V and J ends were trimmed by 6 bases and 2 bases, with 14 bases remaining between them. The CDR3, as DNA: TGTGCCAGCAGGGCTCAACTGAGCCCCAAAAACATTCAGTACTTC. Amino acids: CASRAQLSPKNIQYF.